What follows are 9 T cell receptor beta chains derived from one specimen sequenced in a study of T cells in Graves' hyperthyroidism and ophthalmopathy. From RNA transcripts, TCR beta CDR3 regions were amplified. Researchers ran a first-round RT-PCR on the TCR CDR3 using the HTBI primer set. Via MiXCR, TCRdb re-called the multiplex PCR reads, giving one row per CDR3 protein. Altogether around 520,000 distinct CDR3 sequences are present, approximately 25% being singletons, with the ten largest covering about 11%. The sequencing input was blood. The receptors here all came from a woman between 25 and 40 years old with Graves' ophthalmopathy.

At least ten counts were recorded for this clonotype. V and J are TRBV18 and TRBJ1-5, with 10 bases identical to TRBD1. CDR3 length: 16 residues. Trimming cost V 4 bases and J 5 bases; bases outside gene matches: 8. Germline V lookup: CDR1 KGHSH, CDR2 LQKENI. This chain's CDR3 is CASSLASGQGDQPQHF. As DNA, the CDR3 is TGTGCCAGCTCACTAGCCTCCGGACAGGGGGATCAGCCCCAGCATTTT.

This clonotype appeared many times. The chain is built from TRBV12-3 or TRBV12-4 and TRBJ1-1; 9 bases fit TRBD1. CDR3 length equals 16 residues. The V and J ends lost 6 bases and 5 bases, in that order; junction bases with no gene match: 13. The DNA of the CDR3 is TGTGCCAGCAGCGATTCTTCCACAGGGGGCGAGACTGAAGCTTTCTTT. This sequence encodes CASSDSSTGGETEAFF.

This clonotype was seen ten or more times. The chain joins TRBV5-1 to TRBJ1-1; TRBD1 aligns across 9 bases. This CDR3 is built from 13 residues. The germline V gene has CDR1 SGHRS and CDR2 YFSETQ. V lost 1 base, J lost 10 bases, and 5 bases stayed unmatched. DNA for the CDR3: TGCGCCAGCAGCTTGCTGAGACAGGGGGGAGCTTTCTTT. Amino acid sequence: CASSLLRQGGAFF.

This clonotype has ten or more counts. DNA for the CDR3: TGTGCCAGCAGCTTTGATCCGGGACAGCTGAACACTGAAGCTTTCTTT. Translated: CASSFDPGQLNTEAFF. The genes are TRBV11-2 and TRBJ1-1; 7 nucleotides line up with TRBD1. V lost 3 bases to trimming and J lost 0 bases; unmatched junction nucleotides: 7. The CDR3 contains 16 residues. The germline gives CDR1 SGHAT, CDR2 FQNNGV.

This clonotype showed up many times. One end of the junction fails to match germline, which may point to a read error. The genes are TRBV12-3 or TRBV12-4 and TRBJ1-2; D is ambiguous. The CDR3 sequence is 10 residues long. In DNA, the CDR3 is TGTGCCAGCAGTCCCATGATATCCTCCTTC. Its protein is CASSPMISSF.

This clonotype appeared once. The chain employs TRBV12-3 or TRBV12-4 and TRBJ2-5; tentative D call: TRBD2 (5 bases). V was cut by 5 bases and J by 5 bases, with 18 bases left in between. This CDR3 has 15 amino acids. The CDR3 DNA sequence: TGTGCCAGCAGTAACCCCAGAGGCTCGGGGGAGACCCAGTACTTC. Its translation: CASSNPRGSGETQYF.

The chain joins TRBV10-3 to TRBJ2-5, with a weak D call TRBD1 (5 bases). Looked up from germline, CDR1 is ENHRY and CDR2 is SYGVKD. V was clipped by 6 bases and J by 2 bases, with 10 bases between them. This CDR3 has 13 amino acids. The CDR3 coding sequence is TGTGCCATCAGCGACAGTAAGCAAGAGACCCAGTACTTC. Its translation: CAISDSKQETQYF.

The sample holds many counts of this clonotype. The CDR3 sequence: CASGMEAERPQHF. CDR3 in DNA: TGTGCCAGCGGAATGGAGGCGGAGCGGCCCCAGCATTTT. The chain carries TRBV2 and TRBJ1-5; the D is unclear. V gave up 8 bases and J gave up 9 bases, with 17 bases separating them. CDR3 length equals 13 residues. CDR1 and CDR2 from the germline V gene are SNHLY and FYNNEI.

This clonotype turned up a few times. With a much larger clone just one base away, this may be a read error. The genes are TRBV10-3 and TRBJ1-5; weak D call: TRBD1 (5 bases). Germline CDR1 reads ENHRY; CDR2 reads SYGVKD. This CDR3 has 15 residues. V dropped 8 bases and J dropped 6 bases, with 20 bases sitting between them. DNA of the CDR3: TGTGCCATCTGTTTAGAGGGACCGGGACCTCAGCCCCAGCATTTT. It translates to CAICLEGPGPQPQHF.